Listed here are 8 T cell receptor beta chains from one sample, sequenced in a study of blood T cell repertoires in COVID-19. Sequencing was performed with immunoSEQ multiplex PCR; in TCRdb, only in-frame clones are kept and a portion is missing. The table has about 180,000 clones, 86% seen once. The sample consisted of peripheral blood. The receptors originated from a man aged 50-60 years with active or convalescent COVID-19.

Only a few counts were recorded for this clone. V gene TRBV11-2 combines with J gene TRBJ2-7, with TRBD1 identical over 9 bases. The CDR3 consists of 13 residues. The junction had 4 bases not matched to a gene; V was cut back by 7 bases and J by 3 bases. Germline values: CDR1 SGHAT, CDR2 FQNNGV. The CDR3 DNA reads TGTGCCAGCACGCGGACAGGGGTCTACGAGCAGTACTTC. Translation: CASTRTGVYEQYF.

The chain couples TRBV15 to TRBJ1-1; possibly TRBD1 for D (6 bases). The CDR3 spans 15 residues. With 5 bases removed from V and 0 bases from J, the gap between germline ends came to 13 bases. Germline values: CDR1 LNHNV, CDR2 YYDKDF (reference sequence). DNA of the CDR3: TGTGCCACCAGCCCTCCTCGGACAGTGAACACTGAAGCTTTCTTT. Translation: CATSPPRTVNTEAFF.

CDR3: CATSDPSGTGMYEQYF. Here the CDR3 DNA reads TGTGCCACCAGTGACCCATCCGGGACAGGGATGTACGAGCAGTACTTC. This chain links TRBV24-1 with TRBJ2-7; 9 bases line up with TRBD1. CDR3 size: 16 residues. CDR1 is KGHDR and CDR2 is SFDVKD in the germline V gene. After removal of 4 bases from V and 4 bases from J, the junction contained 10 bases not matched to a gene.

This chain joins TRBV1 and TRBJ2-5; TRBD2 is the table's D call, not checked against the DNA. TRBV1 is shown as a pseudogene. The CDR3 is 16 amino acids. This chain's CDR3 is CTSSRRDYQVRETQYF. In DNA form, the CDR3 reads TGCACCAGCAGCCGACGGGACTACCAAGTCCGAGAGACCCAGTACTTC.

The chain's CDR3 is CASSTDRVQPQHF. Here the CDR3 DNA reads TGTGCCAGCAGTACGGACAGGGTTCAGCCCCAGCATTTT. The gene calls are TRBV2 and TRBJ1-5, with 8 bases identical to TRBD1. The J segment lost 6 bases and the V segment lost 5 bases, leaving 3 bases of the junction unmatched. CDR3 length: 13 residues. Germline CDR1 is SNHLY and CDR2 is FYNNEI.

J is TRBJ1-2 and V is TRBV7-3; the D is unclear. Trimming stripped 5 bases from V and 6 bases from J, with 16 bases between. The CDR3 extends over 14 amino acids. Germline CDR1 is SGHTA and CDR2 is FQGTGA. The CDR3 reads CASSHPSVADGYTF. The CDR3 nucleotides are TGTGCCAGCAGCCACCCAAGTGTGGCAGATGGCTACACCTTC. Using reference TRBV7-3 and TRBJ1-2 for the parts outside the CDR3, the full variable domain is GAGVSQTPSNKVTEKGKYVELRCDPISGHTALYWYRQSLGQGPEFLIYFQGTGAADDSGLPNDRFFAVRPEGSVSTLKIQRTERGDSAVYLCASSHPSVADGYTFGSGTRLTVV.

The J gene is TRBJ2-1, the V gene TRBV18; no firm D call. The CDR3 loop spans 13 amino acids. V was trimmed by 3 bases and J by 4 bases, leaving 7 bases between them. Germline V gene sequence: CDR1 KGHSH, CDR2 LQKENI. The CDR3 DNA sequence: TGTGCCAGCTCACCCGACGGGTACAATGAGCAGTTCTTC. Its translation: CASSPDGYNEQFF.

The CDR3 DNA reads as TGCGCCAGCAGCCCCCGAGCCGGGGAGCAGTTCTTC. This encodes CASSPRAGEQFF. The rearrangement uses TRBV4-1 and TRBJ2-1, with D hard to call. Germline lookup yields CDR1 MGHRA and CDR2 YSYEKL. The V and J ends lost 4 bases and 10 bases respectively, with 11 bases between them. This CDR3 region has 12 residues.